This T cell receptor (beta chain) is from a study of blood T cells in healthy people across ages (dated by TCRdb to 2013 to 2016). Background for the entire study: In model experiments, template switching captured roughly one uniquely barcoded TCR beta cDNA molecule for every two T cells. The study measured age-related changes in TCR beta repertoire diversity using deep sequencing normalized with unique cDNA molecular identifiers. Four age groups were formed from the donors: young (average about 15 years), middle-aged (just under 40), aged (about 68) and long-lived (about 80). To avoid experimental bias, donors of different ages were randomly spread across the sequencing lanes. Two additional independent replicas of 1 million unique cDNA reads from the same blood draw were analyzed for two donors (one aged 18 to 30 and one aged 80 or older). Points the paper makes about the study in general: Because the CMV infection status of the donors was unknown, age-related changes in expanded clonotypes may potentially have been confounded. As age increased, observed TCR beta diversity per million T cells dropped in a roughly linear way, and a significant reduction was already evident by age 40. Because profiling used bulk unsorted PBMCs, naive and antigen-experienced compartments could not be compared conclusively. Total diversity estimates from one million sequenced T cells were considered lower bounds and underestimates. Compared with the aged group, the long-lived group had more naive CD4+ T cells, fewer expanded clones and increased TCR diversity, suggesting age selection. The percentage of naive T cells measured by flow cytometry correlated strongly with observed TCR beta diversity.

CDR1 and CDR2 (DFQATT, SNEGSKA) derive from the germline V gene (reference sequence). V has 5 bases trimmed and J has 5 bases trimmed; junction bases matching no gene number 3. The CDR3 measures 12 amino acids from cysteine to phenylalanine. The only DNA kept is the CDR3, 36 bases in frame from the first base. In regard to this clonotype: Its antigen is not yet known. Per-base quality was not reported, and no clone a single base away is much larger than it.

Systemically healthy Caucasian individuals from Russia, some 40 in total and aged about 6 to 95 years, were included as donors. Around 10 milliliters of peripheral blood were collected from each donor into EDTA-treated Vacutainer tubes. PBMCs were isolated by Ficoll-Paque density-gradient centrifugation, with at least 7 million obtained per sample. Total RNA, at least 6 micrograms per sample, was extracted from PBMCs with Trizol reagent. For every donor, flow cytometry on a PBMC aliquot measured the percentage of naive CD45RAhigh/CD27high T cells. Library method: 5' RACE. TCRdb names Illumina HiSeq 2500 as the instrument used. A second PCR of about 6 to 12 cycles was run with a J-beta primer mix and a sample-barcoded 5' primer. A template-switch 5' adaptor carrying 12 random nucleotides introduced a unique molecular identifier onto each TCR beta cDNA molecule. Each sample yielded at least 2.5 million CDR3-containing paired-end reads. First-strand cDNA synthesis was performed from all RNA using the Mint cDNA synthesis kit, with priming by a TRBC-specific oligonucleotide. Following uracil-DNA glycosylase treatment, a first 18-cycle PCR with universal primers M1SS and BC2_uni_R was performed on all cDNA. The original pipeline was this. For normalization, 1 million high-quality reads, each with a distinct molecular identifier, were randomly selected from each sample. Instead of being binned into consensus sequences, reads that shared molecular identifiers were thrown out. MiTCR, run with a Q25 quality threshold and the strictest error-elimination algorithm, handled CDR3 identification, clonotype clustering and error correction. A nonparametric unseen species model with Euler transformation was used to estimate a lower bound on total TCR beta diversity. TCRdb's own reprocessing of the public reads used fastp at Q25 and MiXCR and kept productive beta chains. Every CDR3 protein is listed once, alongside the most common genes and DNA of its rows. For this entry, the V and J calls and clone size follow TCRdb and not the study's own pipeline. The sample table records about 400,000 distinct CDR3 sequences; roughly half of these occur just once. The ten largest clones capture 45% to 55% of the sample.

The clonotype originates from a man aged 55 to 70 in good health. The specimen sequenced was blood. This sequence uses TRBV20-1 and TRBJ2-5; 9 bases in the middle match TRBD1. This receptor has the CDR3 CSAHRGRETQYF. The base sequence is TGCAGTGCTCACAGGGGGCGGGAGACCCAGTACTTC.